The 3 T cell receptor beta chains reported below all come from one sample, sequenced in a study of somatic mutations in cytotoxic T cells in rheumatoid arthritis. Data came from immunoSEQ multiplex PCR; TCRdb stores just in-frame clones and leaves some out. The repertoire holds about 16,000 clones, with 75% to 80% as singletons. Sequenced material: CD8+ T cells sorted from blood. The receptors here all came from an adult with rheumatoid arthritis.

The V call is TRBV30, the J call TRBJ1-2; D uncertain. Germline loops: CDR1 GTSNPN, CDR2 SVGIG (reference sequence). The CDR3 contains 14 residues. V was clipped by 8 bases and J by 3 bases, with 19 bases between them. This CDR3 is CANNPLMLDYGYTF. The CDR3 nucleotides read TGTGCCAACAACCCGTTGATGCTCGACTATGGCTACACCTTC.

This chain joins TRBV4-2 and TRBJ2-7; no firm D call. The CDR3 runs 15 residues. V lost 1 base to trimming and J lost 0 bases, with 10 bases between them. Germline loops: CDR1 LGHNA, CDR2 YNFKEQ. CDR3 protein: CASSQVYTSSYEQYF. CDR3 sequence (DNA): TGTGCCAGCAGCCAAGTCTACACCAGCTCCTACGAGCAGTACTTC.

This clone was counted only a few times. The chain combines TRBV29-1 with TRBJ2-3; 13 bases align to TRBD2. Losses at the gene ends were 1 base for V and 2 bases for J; bases not matched to a gene: 3. Germline V gives CDR1 SQVTM, CDR2 ANQGSEA. CDR3 length: 16 residues. The CDR3 region has the DNA TGCAGCGTTGAAGGGACTAGCGGGAGCCACACAGATACGCAGTATTTT. It codes for CSVEGTSGSHTDTQYF.